This T cell receptor (beta chain) was profiled in a study of T cells in Graves' hyperthyroidism and ophthalmopathy. Broader study findings: Through a model of 13 V-J features, ophthalmopathy was separated from stable hyperthyroidism. The majority of expanded thyroid clonotypes above 0.001 also appeared in blood.

The table lists this clonotype with a few counts. Its specificity is unknown. The CDR3 runs to 14 residues. V was clipped by 4 bases and J by 3 bases; unmatched bases: 4. Germline assignment: CDR1 SGHRS and CDR2 YFSETQ. From RNA transcripts, TCR beta CDR3 regions were amplified. The HTBI primer set drove a first-round RT-PCR of the TCR CDR3. A single record per CDR3 protein comes from TCRdb applying MiXCR to the multiplex PCR reads. The repertoire includes hundreds of thousands of distinct CDR3 sequences, nearly 45% of them detected once, and less than 9% sits in the top ten. Orbital computed tomography, thyroid ultrasound, serum thyroxine and TRAb, and clinical symptoms together informed the diagnoses.

The chain employs TRBV5-1 and TRBJ1-3, with 7 bases that match TRBD1. Specimen: peripheral blood or thyroid tissue (not recorded which). This clonotype was obtained from an adult man with Graves' disease, either hyperthyroidism or ophthalmopathy (not recorded which). The CDR3 is CASSPTGFGNTIYF. DNA of the CDR3: TGCGCCAGCAGCCCGACAGGGTTTGGAAACACCATATATTTT.